The next 29 T cell receptor beta chains were all read from a single sample in a study of blood T cells in healthy people across ages. Primers used in a second PCR of roughly 7 to 12 cycles were a sample-barcoded 5' primer and a J-beta primer mix. TCRdb ran MiXCR on the 5' RACE reads and lists one entry per CDR3 protein. The sample records approximately 880,000 distinct CDR3 sequences, about 48% being singletons. The sequenced material came from blood. The receptors stem from a man aged 30 to 39 in good health.

Ten or more counts support this clonotype. V is TRBV7-2 and J is TRBJ1-1, with no clear D. This CDR3 is 15 amino acids long. The V gene's germline CDR1 is SGHTA and CDR2 FQGNSA. The V and J ends lost 5 bases and 6 bases respectively, with 19 bases between them. In DNA form, the CDR3 reads TGTGCCAGCAGCCAAGATTTTGTCAGGAGGGCTGAAGCTTTCTTT. Amino acid sequence: CASSQDFVRRAEAFF.

This clonotype was counted only a few times. The chain's CDR3 is CSAEDREVIYEQFF. The CDR3 nucleotides are TGCAGTGCTGAAGACAGGGAGGTCATCTATGAGCAGTTCTTC. This rearrangement joins TRBV20-1 to TRBJ2-1; D possibly corresponds to TRBD1 (7 bases). Germline V lookup: CDR1 DFQATT, CDR2 SNEGSKA (reference sequence). Between the trimmed V and J ends, which lost 5 bases and 8 bases, there was a span of 19 bases. This CDR3 comprises 14 residues.

This clonotype was detected once. The J gene is TRBJ2-3, the V gene TRBV20-1; unclear D gene. V was pared by 1 base and J by 2 bases, with 16 bases between. Germline V gene data show CDR1 as DFQATT and CDR2 as SNEGSKA (reference sequence). This CDR3 is built from 16 residues. The CDR3 region is CSARVGRTLITDTQYF. CDR3 nucleotide sequence: TGCAGTGCTAGAGTTGGCAGAACTTTGATCACAGATACGCAGTATTTT.

This clonotype appeared a few times. The genes are TRBV11-1 and TRBJ2-1, with 9 bases that match TRBD2. Germline loops: CDR1 SGHAT, CDR2 FQDESV (reference sequence). The ends lost 6 bases at V and 4 bases at J; junction bases unmatched: 7. This CDR3 is built from 15 residues. The CDR3 loop is CASRPDLAGYNEQFF. The CDR3 nucleotides are TGTGCCAGCAGACCGGATCTAGCGGGATACAATGAGCAGTTCTTC.

V gene TRBV7-2 combines with J gene TRBJ2-5, with 10 nucleotides matching TRBD2. This CDR3 is 15 amino acids long. The V segment lost 2 bases and the J segment 6 bases; nucleotides outside the gene matches: 6. Germline V gene data show CDR1 as SGHTA and CDR2 as FQGNSA. This CDR3 reads CASSLSTSGAQTQYF. The CDR3, as DNA: TGTGCCAGCAGCTTAAGCACTAGCGGGGCCCAGACCCAGTACTTC.

This clonotype was detected only a few times. The rearrangement joins TRBV27 to TRBJ1-2, with 7 nucleotides matching TRBD1. Germline loops: CDR1 MNHEY, CDR2 SMNVEV (reference sequence). Unmatched junction bases numbered 14, after V lost 5 bases and J lost 8 bases. The CDR3 covers 15 residues. CDR3 in DNA: TGTGCCAGCAGTGTCTTGAACGCAGGGGGGGGCGGCTACACCTTC. It codes for CASSVLNAGGGGYTF.

This clonotype was seen at least ten times. This chain uses TRBV20-1 with TRBJ2-7; 11 bases are shared with TRBD1. The CDR3 is 16 amino acids. Trimming at V came to 1 base and at J to 6 bases, leaving 11 bases not matched to a gene. The germline CDR1 and CDR2 sequences are DFQATT and SNEGSKA (reference sequence). CDR3 nucleotides: TGCAGTGCTAGAGCCATTGCCGGGACAGGGGGACGCGAGCAGTACTTC. It yields the protein CSARAIAGTGGREQYF.

This rearrangement joins TRBV29-1 to TRBJ2-7, with D possibly matching TRBD1 (6 bases). Germline CDR1 is SQVTM and CDR2 is ANQGSEA. The V gene lost 2 bases and the J gene lost 2 bases, with 16 bases spanning the gap. CDR3 length: 15 amino acids. The CDR3 coding sequence is TGCAGCGTTGAATACACAGGGAGTACAACCTACGAGCAGTACTTC. Protein product: CSVEYTGSTTYEQYF.

This clonotype was recorded a few times. The chain combines TRBV25-1 with TRBJ2-7; 7 nucleotides line up with TRBD2. The CDR3 contains 13 residues. Germline trimming cut 6 bases from V and 2 bases from J; bases unmatched to any gene: 4. Germline-derived CDR1 and CDR2 are MGHDK and SYGVNS. This CDR3 is CASRNGRTYEQYF. The CDR3 DNA reads as TGTGCCAGCAGAAACGGGAGGACCTACGAGCAGTACTTC.

Of note for this clonotype: The junction departs from the called germline gene at one end, perhaps through a read error. The rearrangement links TRBV4-3 to TRBJ2-5; TRBD1 aligns across 7 bases. The end of the DNA is better explained by TRBJ2-7, so the J call may be wrong. In germline, CDR1 is LGHNA, CDR2 YSLEER. The CDR3 consists of 15 residues. The DNA of the CDR3 is TGCACCAGCAGCCAAGATTTAGAGACAGGGTACGAGCAGTACTTC. It is translated as CTSSQDLETGYEQYF.

The chain combines TRBV12-5 with TRBJ2-7, with TRBD1 matching over 7 bases. Germline loops: CDR1 LGHNT, CDR2 FRNRAP. The junction had 11 bases not matched to a gene; V was cut back by 1 base and J by 5 bases. This CDR3 is built from 16 residues. The CDR3 bases are TGTGCTAGTGGTTTGGAATTAGGACAGGAAGGGCACGAGCAGTACTTC. Protein sequence: CASGLELGQEGHEQYF.

V gene TRBV2 combines with J gene TRBJ1-4; tentative D call: TRBD1 (5 bases). This CDR3 has 13 amino acids. The V and J ends lost 6 bases and 8 bases respectively, with 13 bases between them. Germline-derived CDR1 and CDR2 are SNHLY and FYNNEI. The CDR3 nucleotides read TGTGCCAGCAGCGGGGGGGGGAGCGAAAAACTGTTTTTT. It translates to CASSGGGSEKLFF.

This clonotype came up once. One base away lies a much larger clone, so this may be a sequencing read error. V usage is TRBV6-1 and J usage is TRBJ2-1, with 9 positions matching TRBD1. The germline V gene encodes CDR1 MNHNS and CDR2 SASEGT. The CDR3 sequence is 13 residues long. V shed 8 bases, J shed 10 bases, and the junction held 9 bases outside the gene matches. CDR3 amino acids: CASEGQGIYEQFF. CDR3 nucleotide sequence: TGTGCCAGCGAGGGACAGGGAATCTACGAGCAGTTCTTC.

The chain uses TRBV10-3 and TRBJ1-4; D is possibly TRBD1 (5 bases). V shed 6 bases and J shed 3 bases, with 23 bases lying between them. The CDR3 runs to 18 residues. Germline V gives CDR1 ENHRY, CDR2 SYGVKD. In DNA, the CDR3 is TGTGCCATCAGCCCCGGTGGGCTGGCGGGGACTGCTAATGAAAAACTGTTTTTT. Its translation: CAISPGGLAGTANEKLFF.

This chain uses TRBV6-2 or TRBV6-3 with TRBJ2-6, with a weak D call TRBD2 (5 bases). The V gene lost 8 bases and the J gene lost 2 bases, with 7 bases spanning the gap. Looked up from germline, CDR1 is MNHEY and CDR2 is SVGEGT. The CDR3 is 13 residues long. The CDR3 DNA is TGTGCCAGCGGACTTACTGGGGCCAACGTCCTGACTTTC. As protein: CASGLTGANVLTF.

This clonotype was seen once. The chain employs TRBV18 and TRBJ1-1; 7 positions match TRBD1. After removal of 0 bases from V and 4 bases from J, the junction contained 8 bases not matched to a gene. The germline V gene has CDR1 KGHSH and CDR2 LQKENI. The CDR3 runs 16 residues. CDR3 sequence: CASSPPRVSGGTEAFF. CDR3 nucleotides: TGTGCCAGCTCACCACCCAGGGTCTCAGGGGGCACTGAAGCTTTCTTT.

The CDR3 sequence is CSVTGRLNTEAFF. Here the CDR3 DNA reads TGCAGCGTTACAGGGCGACTAAACACTGAAGCTTTCTTT. The chain links TRBV29-1 to TRBJ1-1; TRBD1 might be the D (6 bases). V shed 5 bases and J shed 2 bases, with 12 bases lying between them. Germline V gene sequence: CDR1 SQVTM, CDR2 ANQGSEA. The length of the CDR3 is 13 residues.

This clonotype was observed a few times. This chain uses TRBV25-1 with TRBJ2-1, with TRBD2 as a possible D gene (6 bases). The CDR3 length is 13 residues. Trimming shortened V by 0 bases and J by 9 bases, and 9 bases separated the two germline ends. Germline lookup yields CDR1 MGHDK and CDR2 SYGVNS. The CDR3 coding sequence is TGTGCCAGCAGTGAATATGTGGGGGGTGAGCAGTTCTTC. Translation: CASSEYVGGEQFF. The full variable domain, rest sourced from reference TRBV25-1 and TRBJ2-1, is EADIYQTPRYLVIGTGKKITLECSQTMGHDKMYWYQQDPGMELHLIHYSYGVNSTEKGDLSSESTVSRIRTEHFPLTLESARPSHTSQYLCASSEYVGGEQFFGPGTRLTVL.

Only a few counts were recorded for this clonotype. The V call is TRBV29-1, the J call TRBJ1-1; D is undetermined. V was pared by 8 bases and J by 0 bases, with 19 bases between. There are 15 residues in the CDR3. Germline loops: CDR1 SQVTM, CDR2 ANQGSEA. The CDR3 nucleotides read TGCAGCTTCAGTGGCGGACTGGGATTGAACACTGAAGCTTTCTTT. It yields the protein CSFSGGLGLNTEAFF. Combining the CDR3 with reference TRBV29-1 and TRBJ1-1 gives the whole variable domain SAVISQKPSRDICQRGTSLTIQCQVDSQVTMMFWYRQQPGQSLTLIATANQGSEATYESGFVIDKFPISRPNLTFSTLTVSNMSPEDSSIYLCSFSGGLGLNTEAFFGQGTRLTVV.

The V call is TRBV24-1, the J call TRBJ1-2; D is perhaps TRBD1 (5 bases). Trimming left V 5 bases short and J 2 bases short, with 8 bases between. The germline CDR1 and CDR2 sequences are KGHDR and SFDVKD. The CDR3 sequence is 13 residues long. The CDR3: CATSVGGNYGYTF. CDR3 DNA: TGTGCCACCAGTGTCGGGGGGAACTATGGCTACACCTTC.

This clonotype came up a few times. V gene TRBV27 combines with J gene TRBJ2-7; 10 bases line up with TRBD1. The CDR3 loop spans 15 amino acids. Unmatched junction bases numbered 4, after V lost 5 bases and J lost 0 bases. Germline assignment: CDR1 MNHEY and CDR2 SMNVEV (reference sequence). CDR3: CASSKGQGVSYEQYF. For the CDR3, the DNA is TGTGCCAGCAGTAAAGGACAGGGGGTCTCCTACGAGCAGTACTTC.

The rearrangement uses TRBV20-1 and TRBJ2-1; 7 bases fit TRBD1. This CDR3 comprises 12 residues. The germline V gene encodes CDR1 DFQATT and CDR2 SNEGSKA (reference sequence). V shed 7 bases, J shed 7 bases, and the junction held 7 bases outside the gene matches. The CDR3 loop reads CSVATGWNEQFF. In DNA, the CDR3 is TGCAGTGTCGCGACAGGGTGGAATGAGCAGTTCTTC.

V gene TRBV5-6 combines with J gene TRBJ2-7; D is uncertain. Germline V gene sequence: CDR1 SGHDT, CDR2 YYEEEE. This CDR3 comprises 14 residues. The V end was cut by 0 bases, the J end by 0 bases, with 7 bases between. The CDR3 nucleotides are TGTGCCAGCAGCTTGGAGAGCCTCTCCTACGAGCAGTACTTC. It yields the protein CASSLESLSYEQYF.

V usage is TRBV5-4 and J usage is TRBJ1-6, with TRBD1 as a possible D gene (6 bases). V dropped 4 bases and J dropped 5 bases, with 10 bases sitting between them. The CDR3 length is 14 residues. CDR1 is SGHNT and CDR2 is YYREEE in the germline V gene (reference sequence). The CDR3 reads CASSMDRDNSPLHF. DNA of the CDR3: TGTGCCAGCAGCATGGACAGAGATAATTCACCCCTCCACTTT.

Of note for this clonotype: At one end the junction does not follow the germline gene, possibly because of a read error. The J gene is TRBJ2-7, the V gene TRBV6-5; D call uncertain. Germline V gives CDR1 MNHEY, CDR2 SVGAGI. This CDR3 has 13 amino acids. The CDR3 loop is CASSDSRGSEQYF. CDR3 sequence (DNA): TGTGCCAGCAGTGACTCGAGAGGCTCCGAGCAGTACTTC.

This clonotype has a handful of counts. The CDR3 loop reads CASTSAAGLAKNIQYF. In nucleotides, the CDR3 is TGTGCCAGCACCTCGGCGGCAGGACTAGCCAAAAACATTCAGTACTTC. This chain connects TRBV13 to TRBJ2-4, with TRBD2 as a possible D gene (5 bases). In germline, CDR1 is PRHDT, CDR2 FYEKMQ (reference sequence). V was trimmed by 7 bases and J by 0 bases, leaving 16 bases between them. CDR3 length equals 16 residues. The complete variable domain, with remaining parts taken from reference TRBV13 and TRBJ2-4, reads AAGVIQSPRHLIKEKRETATLKCYPIPRHDTVYWYQQGPGQDPQFLISFYEKMQSDKGSIPDRFSAQQFSDYHSELNMSSLELGDSALYFCASTSAAGLAKNIQYFGAGTRLSVL.

The chain links TRBV27 to TRBJ2-6; 7 bases are a match to TRBD1. Germline CDR1 and CDR2: MNHEY and SMNVEV (reference sequence). V shed 6 bases and J 5 bases; nucleotides not matched to a gene: 13. The CDR3 runs 17 residues. The CDR3 DNA reads as TGTGCCAGCAGCTCCAAGGGGGCCGACCTATGGGCCAACGTCCTGACTTTC. This codes for CASSSKGADLWANVLTF.

The chain joins TRBV6-2 or TRBV6-3 to TRBJ1-5; no reliable D call. Germline V gene data show CDR1 as MNHEY and CDR2 as SVGEGT. The CDR3 is 13 residues long. V was trimmed by 10 bases and J by 0 bases, leaving 10 bases between them. For the CDR3, the DNA is TGTGCCACCGAGAGGGATAGCAATCAGCCCCAGCATTTT. This gives the protein CATERDSNQPQHF.

This clonotype was found once. The genes are TRBV15 and TRBJ1-1; 9 positions match TRBD1. The CDR3 is 14 amino acids. Germline CDR1 reads LNHNV; CDR2 reads YYDKDF (reference sequence). V lost 5 bases and J lost 4; bases outside the gene matches: 5. The chain's CDR3 is CATSGGTGSTEAFF. The CDR3 DNA follows: TGTGCCACCAGCGGGGGGACAGGGTCCACTGAAGCTTTCTTT.